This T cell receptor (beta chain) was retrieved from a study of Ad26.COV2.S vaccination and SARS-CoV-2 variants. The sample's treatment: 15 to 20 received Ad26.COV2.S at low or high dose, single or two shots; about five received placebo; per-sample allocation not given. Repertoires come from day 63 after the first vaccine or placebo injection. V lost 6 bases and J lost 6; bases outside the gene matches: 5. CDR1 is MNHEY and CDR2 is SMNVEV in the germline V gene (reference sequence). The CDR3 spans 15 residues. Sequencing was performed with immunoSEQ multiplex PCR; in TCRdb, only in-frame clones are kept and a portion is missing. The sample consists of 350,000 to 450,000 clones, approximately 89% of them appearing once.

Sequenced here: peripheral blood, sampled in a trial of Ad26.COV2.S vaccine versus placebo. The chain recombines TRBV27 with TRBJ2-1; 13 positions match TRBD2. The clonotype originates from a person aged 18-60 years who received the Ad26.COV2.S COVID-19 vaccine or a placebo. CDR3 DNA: TGTGCCAGCAGGCCGGGACTAGCGGGATTCAATGAGCAGTTCTTC. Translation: CASRPGLAGFNEQFF.